This T cell receptor (beta chain) was recovered during a study of shared T cell receptors in the human thymus. The repertoire was sequenced with immunoSEQ multiplex PCR; TCRdb's copy has only in-frame clones and lacks some. The table records 63,000 or so clones, more than 90% of them present only once. The V and J ends lost 1 base and 0 bases, in that order; junction bases with no gene match: 8. There are 18 residues in the CDR3. Germline lookup yields CDR1 SGHTA and CDR2 FQGNSA. The rearrangement uses TRBV7-2 and TRBJ1-5, with TRBD1 matching 8 bases. This clonotype originated in a human donor. The sequencing sample was made of thymocytes. The CDR3 is CASSLEHRGWYSNQPQHF. DNA of the CDR3: TGTGCCAGCAGCTTAGAACACAGGGGGTGGTATAGCAATCAGCCCCAGCATTTT.